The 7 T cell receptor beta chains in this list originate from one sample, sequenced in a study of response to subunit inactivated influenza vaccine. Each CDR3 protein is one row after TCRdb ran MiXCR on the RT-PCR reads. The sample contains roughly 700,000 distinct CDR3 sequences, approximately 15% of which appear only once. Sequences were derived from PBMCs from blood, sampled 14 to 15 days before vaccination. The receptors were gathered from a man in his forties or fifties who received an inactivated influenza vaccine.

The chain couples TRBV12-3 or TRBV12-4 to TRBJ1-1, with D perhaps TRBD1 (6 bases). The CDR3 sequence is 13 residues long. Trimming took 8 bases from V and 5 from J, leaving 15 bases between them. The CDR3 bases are TGTGCCAGCGTGCGGGGGGCAAGGACTGAAGCTTTCTTT. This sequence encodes CASVRGARTEAFF.

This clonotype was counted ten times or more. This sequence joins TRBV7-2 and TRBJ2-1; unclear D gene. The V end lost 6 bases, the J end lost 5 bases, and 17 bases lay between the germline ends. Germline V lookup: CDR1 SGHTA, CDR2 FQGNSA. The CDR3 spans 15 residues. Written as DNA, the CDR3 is TGTGCCAGCAGTTATTCCCCCTCACTCGACAATGAGCAGTTCTTC. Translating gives CASSYSPSLDNEQFF.

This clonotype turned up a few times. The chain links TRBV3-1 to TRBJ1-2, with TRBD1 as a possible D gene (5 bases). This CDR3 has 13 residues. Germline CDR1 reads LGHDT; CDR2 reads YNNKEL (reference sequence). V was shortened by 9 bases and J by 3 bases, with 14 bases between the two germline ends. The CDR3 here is CASASDSYYGYTF. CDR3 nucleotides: TGTGCCAGTGCTTCTGACAGCTACTATGGCTACACCTTC. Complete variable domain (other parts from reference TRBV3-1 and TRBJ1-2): DTAVSQTPKYLVTQMGNDKSIKCEQNLGHDTMYWYKQDSKKFLKIMFSYNNKELIINETVPNRFSPKSPDKAHLNLHINSLELGDSAVYFCASASDSYYGYTFGSGTRLTVV.

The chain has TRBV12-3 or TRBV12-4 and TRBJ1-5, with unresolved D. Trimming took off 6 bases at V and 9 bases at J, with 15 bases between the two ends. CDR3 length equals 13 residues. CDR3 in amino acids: CASSENGIRPQHF. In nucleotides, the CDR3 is TGTGCCAGCAGCGAAAATGGTATTCGGCCCCAGCATTTT.

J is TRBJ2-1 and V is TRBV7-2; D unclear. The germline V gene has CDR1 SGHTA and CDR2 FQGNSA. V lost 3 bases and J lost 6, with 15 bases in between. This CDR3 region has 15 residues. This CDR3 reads CASSLFRSAGNEQFF. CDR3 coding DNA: TGTGCCAGCAGCTTGTTCCGATCCGCTGGCAATGAGCAGTTCTTC.

The CDR3: CASSPLSGAAYEQYF. In nucleotides, the CDR3 is TGCGCCAGCAGCCCCTTAAGCGGGGCCGCCTACGAGCAGTACTTC. The rearrangement uses TRBV4-1 and TRBJ2-7; 7 bases line up with TRBD2. Per germline, CDR1 MGHRA and CDR2 YSYEKL. The CDR3 is 15 amino acids. Trimming took 4 bases from V and 2 from J; bases not matched to a gene: 8.

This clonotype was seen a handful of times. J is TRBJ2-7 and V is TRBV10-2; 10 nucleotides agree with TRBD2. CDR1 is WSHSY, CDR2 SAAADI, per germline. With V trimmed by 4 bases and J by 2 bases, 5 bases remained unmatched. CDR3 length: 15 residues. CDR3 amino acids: CASSGTSGVAYEQYF. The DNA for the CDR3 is TGCGCCAGCAGTGGCACTAGCGGGGTGGCCTACGAGCAGTACTTC.